These T cell receptor beta chains were read from a single sample in a study of T cell changes during pregnancy in multiple sclerosis. Assay used: immunoSEQ multiplex PCR; TCRdb lists only in-frame clones, some missing. Of about 43,000 clones detected, 88% appear once; the ten largest clones hold around 5%. The sequencing here drew on peripheral blood, taken in the first trimester of pregnancy. The receptors derive from a female donor in good health, enrolled as a control in a pregnancy study. Each CDR3 is given with its conserved first and last residue. A D gene is named only where the DNA matches it firmly. A clone size is listed for some rows: how often the clone was seen (once, few, many), or a class if it is expanded.

j_call | v_call | d_call | clone_size | cdr3_length | cdr3_nt | cdr3_aa
TRBJ1-2 | TRBV10-3 | TRBD1 | many | 17 | TGTGCCATCAGTGAGGACAAGCAGGGACAGCCTAACTATGGCTACACCTTC | CAISEDKQGQPNYGYTF
TRBJ1-1 | TRBV5-1 | . | many | 14 | TGCGCCAGCAGCTTGGATGGGCAGGGGACTGAAGCTTTCTTT | CASSLDGQGTEAFF
TRBJ1-6 | TRBV5-1 | . | . | 13 | TGCGCCAGCAGCCTGTCGGGGGTGTCACCCCTCCACTTT | CASSLSGVSPLHF
TRBJ1-2 | TRBV11-2 | . | . | 14 | TGTGCCAGCAGCGAACTTGGGGCTGACTATGGCTACACCTTC | CASSELGADYGYTF
TRBJ2-7 | TRBV28 | TRBD1 | . | 15 | TGTGCCAGCAGTTCAGGGACAGGCTTCTCCTACGAGCAGTACTTC | CASSSGTGFSYEQYF
TRBJ2-2 | TRBV6-4 | . | many | 16 | TGTGCCAGCAGTGAGGCGGCGGGGGCCCTCACCGGGGAGCTGTTTTTT | CASSEAAGALTGELFF
TRBJ1-4 | TRBV27 | TRBD1 | . | 14 | TGTGCCAGCGGAAGGACAGGGACCTATGAAAAACTGTTTTTT | CASGRTGTYEKLFF
TRBJ1-2 | TRBV2 | . | . | 14 | TGTGCCAGCAGTGAAGACGCAGCTAACTATGGCTACACCTTC | CASSEDAANYGYTF
TRBJ2-7 | TRBV29-1 | TRBD2 | once | 11 | TGCAGCGTTGAATTGGCGGGAGCGACAGACTTC | CSVELAGATDF
TRBJ2-1 | TRBV15 | TRBD2 | once | 16 | TGTGCCACCAGCACTTCGGTAGCGGGAAGGTTTAATGAGCAGTTCTTC | CATSTSVAGRFNEQFF
TRBJ2-1 | TRBV27 | . | once | 13 | TGTGCCAGCAGTTTTAGCCCAGACAATGAGCAGTTCTTC | CASSFSPDNEQFF
TRBJ1-3 | TRBV14 | . | . | 13 | TGTGCCAGCAGCCAAGTCGGGGGAAACACCATATATTTT | CASSQVGGNTIYF
TRBJ2-5 | TRBV18 | TRBD1 | . | 16 | TGTGCCAGCTCACCAGGGACAGGGGCCCGCCAAGAGACCCAGTACTTC | CASSPGTGARQETQYF
TRBJ2-2 | TRBV27 | TRBD2 | . | 16 | TGTGCCAGCAGTTTTAGCGGGAGGGCGGACACCGGGGAGCTGTTTTTT | CASSFSGRADTGELFF
TRBJ1-4 | TRBV5-4 | TRBD1 | . | 15 | TGTGCCAGCAGCTCGAGCAGGGGGCGCCAAGAAAAACTGTTTTTT | CASSSSRGRQEKLFF